This TCR beta chain was sequenced in a study of graft-versus-host responses after intestinal transplantation. Overall study: Grafts were multivisceral, liver-intestinal, or isolated intestinal.

Whole-study findings and limits: Circulating GvH clones peaking coincided with falling HvG clones soon after transplant.

The germline V gene has CDR1 SGHVS and CDR2 FNYEAQ. V gave up 1 base and J gave up 2 bases, with 12 bases separating them. The CDR3 is made up of 17 amino acids. In the case of this clone: Its antigen is not identified.

Libraries were prepared by immunoSEQ multiplex PCR; TCRdb keeps only in-frame clonotypes and omits some of them. The sample holds about 98,000 clones, roughly 82% seen once. The chain couples TRBV7-6 to TRBJ2-6; tentative D call: TRBD1 (7 bases). Sequencing was performed on PBMCs, taken 255 days after intestinal transplant. The receptor's source is a human patient who received an intestinal transplant, so some T cells may come from the graft donor. CDR3 DNA sequence: TGTGCCAGCAGCTTAGAGCAGGGGGGACCTGGGGCCAACGTCCTGACTTTC. It codes for CASSLEQGGPGANVLTF.